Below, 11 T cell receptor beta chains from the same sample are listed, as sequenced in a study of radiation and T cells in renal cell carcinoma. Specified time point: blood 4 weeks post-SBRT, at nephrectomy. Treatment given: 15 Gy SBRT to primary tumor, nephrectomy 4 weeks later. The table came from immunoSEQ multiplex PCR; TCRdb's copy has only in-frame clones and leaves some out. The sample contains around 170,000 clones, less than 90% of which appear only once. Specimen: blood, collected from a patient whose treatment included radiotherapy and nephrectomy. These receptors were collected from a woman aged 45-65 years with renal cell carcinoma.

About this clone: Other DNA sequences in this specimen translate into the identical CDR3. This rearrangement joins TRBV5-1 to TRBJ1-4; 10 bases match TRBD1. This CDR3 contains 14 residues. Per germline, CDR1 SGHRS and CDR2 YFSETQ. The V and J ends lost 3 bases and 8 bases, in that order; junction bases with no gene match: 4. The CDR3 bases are TGCGCCAGCAGCTCGGGACAGGGGAGGGAAAAACTGTTTTTT. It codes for CASSSGQGREKLFF.

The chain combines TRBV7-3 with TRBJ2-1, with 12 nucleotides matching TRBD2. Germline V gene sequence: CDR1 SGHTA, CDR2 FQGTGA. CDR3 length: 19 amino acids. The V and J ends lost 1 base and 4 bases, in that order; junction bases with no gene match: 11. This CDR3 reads CASSLRYSGTSGYYNEQFF. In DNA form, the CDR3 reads TGTGCCAGCAGCTTAAGATATTCCGGGACTAGCGGGTATTACAATGAGCAGTTCTTC.

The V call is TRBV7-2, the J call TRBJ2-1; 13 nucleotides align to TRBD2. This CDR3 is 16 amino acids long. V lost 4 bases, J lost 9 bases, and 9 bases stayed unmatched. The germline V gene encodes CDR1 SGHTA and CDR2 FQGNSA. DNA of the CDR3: TGTGCCAGCAGCTCGGAAGGGACTAGCGGGGATGGTGAGCAGTTCTTC. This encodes CASSSEGTSGDGEQFF.

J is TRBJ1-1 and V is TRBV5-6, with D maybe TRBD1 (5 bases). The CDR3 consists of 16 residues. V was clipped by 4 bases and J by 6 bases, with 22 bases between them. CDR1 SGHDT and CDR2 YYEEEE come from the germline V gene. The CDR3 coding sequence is TGTGCCAGCAGCGGGACTCTCCGGGACGTCGGACCTGAAGCTTTCTTT. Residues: CASSGTLRDVGPEAFF.

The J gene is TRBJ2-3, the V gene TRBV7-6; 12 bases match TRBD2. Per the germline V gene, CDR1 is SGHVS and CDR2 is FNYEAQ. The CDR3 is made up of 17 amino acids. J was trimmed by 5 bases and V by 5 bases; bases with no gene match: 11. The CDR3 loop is CASSPGASGRAQDTQYF. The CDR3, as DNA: TGTGCCAGCAGCCCCGGGGCTAGCGGGAGGGCACAAGATACGCAGTATTTT.

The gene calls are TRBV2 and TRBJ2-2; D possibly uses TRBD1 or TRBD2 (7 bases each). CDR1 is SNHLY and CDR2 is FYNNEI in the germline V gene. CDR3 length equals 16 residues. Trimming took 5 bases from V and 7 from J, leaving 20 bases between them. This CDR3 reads CASSREQGRANGELFF. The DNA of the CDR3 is TGTGCCAGCAGTAGAGAACAGGGGAGGGCAAACGGGGAGCTGTTTTTT.

The CDR3 here is CASSASPDQPQHF. As DNA, the CDR3 is TGTGCCAGCAGTGCTTCACCTGATCAGCCCCAGCATTTT. The chain recombines TRBV6-1 with TRBJ1-5, with D hard to call. Trimming took off 4 bases at V and 5 bases at J, with 9 bases between the two ends. Looked up from germline, CDR1 is MNHNS and CDR2 is SASEGT. This CDR3 contains 13 residues.

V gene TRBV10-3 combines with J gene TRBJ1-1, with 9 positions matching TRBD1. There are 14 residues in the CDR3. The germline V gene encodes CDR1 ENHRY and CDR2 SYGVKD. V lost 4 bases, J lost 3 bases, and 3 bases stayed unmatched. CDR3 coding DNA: TGTGCCATCAGTGGGACAGGGGACGACACTGAAGCTTTCTTT. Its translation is CAISGTGDDTEAFF.

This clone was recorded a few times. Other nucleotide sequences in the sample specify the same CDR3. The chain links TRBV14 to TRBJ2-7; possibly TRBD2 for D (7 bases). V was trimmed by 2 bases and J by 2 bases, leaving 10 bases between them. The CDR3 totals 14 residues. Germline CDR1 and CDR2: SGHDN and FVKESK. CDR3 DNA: TGTGCCAGCAGCCAACGGGGGGCGGCCTACGAGCAGTACTTC. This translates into CASSQRGAAYEQYF. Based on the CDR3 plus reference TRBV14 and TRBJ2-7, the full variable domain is EAGVTQFPSHSVIEKGQTVTLRCDPISGHDNLYWYRRVMGKEIKFLLHFVKESKQDESGMPNNRFLAERTGGTYSTLKVQPAELEDSGVYFCASSQRGAAYEQYFGPGTRLTVT.

The CDR3 loop is CSAMGGYGYTF. The CDR3, as DNA: TGCAGTGCTATGGGCGGCTATGGCTACACCTTC. The rearrangement links TRBV20-1 to TRBJ1-2; D uncertain. V lost 4 bases, J lost 4 bases, and 7 bases lay in between. Germline CDR1 reads DFQATT; CDR2 reads SNEGSKA (reference sequence). The CDR3 totals 11 residues.

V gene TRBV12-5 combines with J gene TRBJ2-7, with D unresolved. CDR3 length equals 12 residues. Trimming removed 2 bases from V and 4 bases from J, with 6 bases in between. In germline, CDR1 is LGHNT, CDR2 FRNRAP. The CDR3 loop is CASGLSQYEQYF. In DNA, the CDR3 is TGTGCTAGTGGTTTGAGCCAATACGAGCAGTACTTC.